This T cell receptor (beta chain) was retrieved from a study of blood T cell repertoires in COVID-19. Study-wide context: There were acute and convalescent COVID-19 samples, and they came from the United States, Italy and Spain. Sample material is recorded as cDNA or gDNA derived from T cells, B-cell-depleted T cells, or PBMCs.

Germline values: CDR1 SGHRS, CDR2 YFSETQ. Trimming removed 4 bases from V and 4 bases from J, with 12 bases in between. This CDR3 is built from 13 residues. Authors' analysis steps: Amplification from reference gene primers served as the basis for estimated nucleated cell counts. Profiled with immunoSEQ multiplex PCR; TCRdb holds only in-frame clones, not every one. That table supplies the V and J calls and clone size; D and trimming were determined from the DNA. The sample includes 200,000 or so clones, over 80% seen only once; the top ten take around 6.1%. The chain uses TRBV5-1 and TRBJ2-7, with a weak D call TRBD1 (5 bases). Sequenced sample: peripheral blood. The clonotype originates from a woman between 40 and 55 years old with acute or convalescent COVID-19. The CDR3 DNA reads as TGCGCCAGCAGCAGACAGATCCAATACGAGCAGTACTTC. Protein: CASSRQIQYEQYF.